These 4 T cell receptor beta chains were all obtained from the same sample, sequenced in a study of shared clonotypes between healthy human individuals. Sequencing was performed with immunoSEQ multiplex PCR; in TCRdb, only in-frame clones are kept and a portion is missing. Of 640,000 or so clones in the sample, about two thirds were seen once. The sample was memory CD4+ T cells sorted from blood. Subset here: CD45RA-negative fraction. These TCRs come from a woman in her twenties or thirties in good health.

V and J are TRBV4-1 and TRBJ2-3; the match to TRBD2 covers 11 bases. V trimming: 3 bases; J trimming: 10 bases; junction bases outside the gene matches: 3. Germline CDR1 reads MGHRA; CDR2 reads YSYEKL. This CDR3 is built from 13 residues. Here the CDR3 DNA reads TGCGCCAGCAGCCATATAGCGGGAGGGGCGCAGTATTTT. This encodes CASSHIAGGAQYF.

The rearrangement uses TRBV6-5 and TRBJ2-1, with 14 positions matching TRBD2. J was trimmed by 8 bases and V by 7 bases; bases with no gene match: 4. The germline V gene encodes CDR1 MNHEY and CDR2 SVGAGI. The CDR3 contains 14 residues. The CDR3 spells CASTTSGRAYEQFF. CDR3 in DNA: TGTGCCAGCACGACTAGCGGGAGGGCCTATGAGCAGTTCTTC.

This rearrangement joins TRBV27 to TRBJ2-1; TRBD2 is a possible D gene (5 bases). Between the trimmed V and J ends, which lost 3 bases and 8 bases, there was a span of 14 bases. CDR3 size: 14 residues. Per germline, CDR1 MNHEY and CDR2 SMNVEV (reference sequence). CDR3 region: CASSFEGIGDEQFF. CDR3 in DNA: TGTGCCAGCAGTTTCGAGGGAATCGGCGATGAGCAGTTCTTC.

This CDR3 is CASSRNNDRANYGYTF. DNA for the CDR3: TGTGCCAGCAGCCGAAATAACGACAGGGCTAACTATGGCTACACCTTC. This sequence joins TRBV5-4 and TRBJ1-2, with 7 bases matching TRBD1. Trimming removed 4 bases from V and 0 bases from J; junction bases left unmatched: 9. The CDR3 spans 16 residues. Germline V gene lookup returns CDR1 SGHNT and CDR2 YYREEE (reference sequence). Full variable domain (remainder filled in from reference TRBV5-4 and TRBJ1-2): ETGVTQSPTHLIKTRGQQVTLRCSSQSGHNTVSWYQQALGQGPQFIFQYYREEENGRGNFPPRFSGLQFPNYSSELNVNALELDDSALYLCASSRNNDRANYGYTFGSGTRLTVV.